The source of this TCR beta chain is a study of blood T cell repertoires in COVID-19. Authors' processing steps: For nucleated cells, counts were estimated from reference gene primer amplification. Here immunoSEQ multiplex PCR was the method, and the copy in TCRdb shows in-frame clones only, minus some. V, J and clone size reflect that table, while D and trimming were determined from the DNA. This table holds about 150,000 clones, around 91% found once. Seattle cases were enrolled at active infection and followed longitudinally. This receptor was identified in a man aged 18 to 30 with COVID-19, enrolled during active disease. The specimen was peripheral blood.

CDR3 coding DNA: TGTGCCAGTAGTTCCCCGGACAGGGACTATGGGGCCAACGTCCTGACTTTC. This translates into CASSSPDRDYGANVLTF. V and J are TRBV19 and TRBJ2-6; a possible D gene is TRBD1 (8 bases). The CDR3 is made up of 17 amino acids. Per the germline V gene, CDR1 is LNHDA and CDR2 is SQIVND (reference sequence). Trimming took 5 bases from V and 3 from J, leaving 17 bases between them.